These T cell receptor beta chains were read from a single sample in a study of beta chain features in type 1 diabetes. TCRdb's copy holds only in-frame clones and misses some; the assay was immunoSEQ multiplex PCR. The data show hundreds of thousands of clones, roughly an eighth seen once. The sequencing input was naive CD4+ T cells from blood. These TCRs come from a man aged 18 to 30 with type 1 diabetes. Each CDR3 is given with its conserved first and last residue. Expanded clones get a size class; other rows say once, few or many, or leave the size out.

j_call clone_size v_call cdr3_aa
TRBJ2-2 few TRBV28 CASRHRGRGELFF
TRBJ2-1 NA TRBV30 CAWRKGVQGSEQFF
TRBJ2-7 few TRBV9 CASSVAPDSYYEQYF
TRBJ2-1 few TRBV27 CASKPGHHNEQFF
TRBJ2-4 few TRBV5-1 CASSLTIRKNIQYF
TRBJ1-1 NA TRBV4-2 CASSQETAGMAEAFF
TRBJ2-4 NA TRBV29-1 CSVRAWGVFGNIQYF
TRBJ2-7 few TRBV7-2 CASSSPGRGGGYEQYF
TRBJ2-5 few TRBV5-1 CASSSRGQWYQETQYF
TRBJ2-5 NA TRBV5-1 CASSVVGGQETQYF
TRBJ2-3 NA TRBV6-6 CASKKDTQYF
TRBJ2-3 few TRBV10-3 CAIIRTSGSKPSTDTQYF
TRBJ1-2 few TRBV18 CASSPAADRDYGYTF
TRBJ2-4 NA TRBV5-6 CASSLGTVKNIQYF
TRBJ2-7 few TRBV6-5 CASSERGSSYEQYF
TRBJ1-4 few TRBV4-3 CASSQEAWDRWEKLFF
TRBJ2-5 NA TRBV7-2 CASTVQLRETQYF
TRBJ1-2 NA TRBV7-9 CASSLAAGQGDYTF
TRBJ1-6 once TRBV5-4 CASSGGGSYNSPLHF
TRBJ2-1 NA TRBV9 CASSVAGGHYNEQFF
TRBJ2-5 NA TRBV6-5 CARWTGWVQETQYF
TRBJ2-1 few TRBV23-1 CASAEGISRVNEQFF
TRBJ2-3 few TRBV29-1 CSVGPWDTQYF
TRBJ2-2 NA TRBV10-3 CAISDKASTNTGELFF
TRBJ2-1 few TRBV6-5 CASSPTQVGYNEQFF
TRBJ2-4 few TRBV5-6 CASSIDRGRDIQYF
TRBJ2-3 few TRBV29-1 CSVEGGRGLGDTQYF
TRBJ2-5 NA TRBV9 CASSVGVSQETQYF
TRBJ1-2 few TRBV4-3 CASSHTDRGYGYTF
TRBJ2-3 few TRBV11-2 CASSLGHGSSNTQYF
TRBJ2-7 NA TRBV6-5 CASRAPGVSIYEQYF
TRBJ2-1 NA TRBV19 CASSQWGQGFNEQFF
TRBJ1-1 NA TRBV7-2 CASSLRERVGEAFF
TRBJ2-7 few TRBV7-2 CASTLSSGRSYEQYF
TRBJ2-2 few TRBV4-2 CASSVRGAGELFF
TRBJ2-5 NA TRBV5-1 CASSLVGTGIAETQYF
TRBJ2-1 few TRBV10-3 CATTTGQGDNEQFF
TRBJ1-4 few TRBV5-1 CASSLSGPTNEKLFF
TRBJ2-7 NA TRBV2 CASSDKPSNYEQYF
TRBJ1-6 once TRBV7-2 CASSVLGRDNSPLHF